This T cell receptor beta chain was captured by sequencing in a study of blood T cell repertoires in COVID-19. In the study overall: From the United States, Italy and Spain came samples of acute and convalescent COVID-19. PBMCs, B-cell-depleted T cells, or T cells were the source of the cDNA or gDNA that made up the material.

This CDR3 region has 16 residues. The junction had 7 bases not matched to a gene; V was cut back by 2 bases and J by 7 bases. CDR1 is MNHEY and CDR2 is SMNVEV in the germline V gene (reference sequence). Authors' methods: Amplification with reference gene primers provided the estimates of nucleated cell counts. Assay: immunoSEQ multiplex PCR; the TCRdb copy retains only in-frame clones and omits some. That table is the source of V, J and clone size, and D and trimming were worked out from the DNA. The sample lists about 86,000 clones; around 86% were seen once. This rearrangement joins TRBV27 to TRBJ2-1, with 11 bases aligning to TRBD2. The sequenced sample consisted of peripheral blood. This TCR was recovered from a human donor in a cohort sampled during active COVID-19. CDR3 DNA sequence: TGTGCCAGCAGTTTACCCGGGACTAGCGGAGGAAATGAGCAGTTCTTC. This gives the protein CASSLPGTSGGNEQFF.